This T cell receptor (beta chain) was identified in a study of T cells in localized non-small cell lung cancer. The protocol was immunoSEQ multiplex PCR, while the TCRdb copy is restricted to in-frame clones and leaves out a portion. The profile shows 2,000 or so clones, approximately 25% of them singletons. The CDR3 is 16 amino acids. Germline CDR1 GTSNPN, CDR2 SVGIG (reference sequence). V lost 3 bases and J 5 bases, leaving 22 bases between the germline ends. The TCR was taken from a male donor older than 55 with stage I lung adenocarcinoma. V usage is TRBV30 and J usage is TRBJ1-1, with D tentatively TRBD1 (6 bases). This material consisted of normal lung tissue next to the tumor, taken before any cancer treatment. The DNA for the CDR3 is TGTGCCTGGAGCGACAGGATAAGGGGCCTTTGGACTGAAGCTTTCTTT. Its protein is CAWSDRIRGLWTEAFF.